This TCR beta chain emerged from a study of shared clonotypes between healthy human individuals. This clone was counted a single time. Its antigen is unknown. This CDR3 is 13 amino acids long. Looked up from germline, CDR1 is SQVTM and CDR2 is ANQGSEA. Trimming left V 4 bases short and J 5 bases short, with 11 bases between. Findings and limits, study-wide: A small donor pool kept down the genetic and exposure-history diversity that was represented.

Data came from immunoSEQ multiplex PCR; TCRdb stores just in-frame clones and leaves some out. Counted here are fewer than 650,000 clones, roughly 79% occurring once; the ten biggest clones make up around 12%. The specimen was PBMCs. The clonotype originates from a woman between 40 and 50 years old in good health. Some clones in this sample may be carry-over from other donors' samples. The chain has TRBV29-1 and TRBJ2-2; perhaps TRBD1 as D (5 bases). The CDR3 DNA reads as TGCAGCGTTGGGCCCAAGGGGACCGGGGAGCTGTTTTTT. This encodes CSVGPKGTGELFF.